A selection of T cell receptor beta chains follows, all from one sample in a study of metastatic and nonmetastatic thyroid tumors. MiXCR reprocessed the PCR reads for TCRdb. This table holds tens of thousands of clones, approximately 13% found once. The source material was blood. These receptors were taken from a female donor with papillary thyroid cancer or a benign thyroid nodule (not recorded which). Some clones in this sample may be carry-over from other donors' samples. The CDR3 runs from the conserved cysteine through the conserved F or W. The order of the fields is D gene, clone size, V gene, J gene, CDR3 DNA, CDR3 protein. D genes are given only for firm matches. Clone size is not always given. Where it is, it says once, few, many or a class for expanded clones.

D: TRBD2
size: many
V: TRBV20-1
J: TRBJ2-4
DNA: TGCAGTGCTAGGACCTCCGCGGCGGGGGGAGTTGCCAAAAACATTCAGTACTTC
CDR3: CSARTSAAGGVAKNIQYF

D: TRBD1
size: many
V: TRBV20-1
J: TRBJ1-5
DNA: TGCAGTGCTAGAGAACAGGGGAACAATCAGCCCCAGCATTTT
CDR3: CSAREQGNNQPQHF

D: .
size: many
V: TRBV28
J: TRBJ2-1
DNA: TGTGCCAGCAGTTCGACAGGACACTCCTACAATGAGCAGTTCTTC
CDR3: CASSSTGHSYNEQFF

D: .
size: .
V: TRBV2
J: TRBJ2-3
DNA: TGTGCCAGCAGTGAGCTAGCCAGCACAGATACGCAGTATTTT
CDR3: CASSELASTDTQYF

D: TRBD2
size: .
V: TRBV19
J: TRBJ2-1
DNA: TGTGCCAGTAGCGCCGGGACTAGCGGAACTCAGTTCTTC
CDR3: CASSAGTSGTQFF

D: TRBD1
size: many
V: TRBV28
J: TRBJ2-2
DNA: TGTGCCCTACAGGGGGCTCACGGCACCGGGGAGCTGTTTTTT
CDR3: CALQGAHGTGELFF

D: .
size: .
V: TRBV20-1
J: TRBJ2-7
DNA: TGCAGTGCTAGTGGGCCTTTGCGTCCCTACGAGCAGTACTTC
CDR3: CSASGPLRPYEQYF

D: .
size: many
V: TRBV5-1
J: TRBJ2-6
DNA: TGCGCCAGCAGCCCCTTGGGGGCGGCAACTGGGGCCAACGTCCTGACTTTC
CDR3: CASSPLGAATGANVLTF

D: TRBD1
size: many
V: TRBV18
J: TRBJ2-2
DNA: TGTGCCAGCTCACCAAAGACAGGGGATGTCGGGGAGCTGTTTTTT
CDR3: CASSPKTGDVGELFF

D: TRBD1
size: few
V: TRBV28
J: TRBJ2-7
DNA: TGTGCCAGCAGTCTCCAGACAGGGGTTCCCTCTTACGAGCAGTACTTC
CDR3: CASSLQTGVPSYEQYF

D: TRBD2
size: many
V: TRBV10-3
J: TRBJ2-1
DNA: TGTGCCATCAGTGAGACCACAAAAGGGACTAGCTCGAGTGAGCAGTTCTTC
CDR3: CAISETTKGTSSSEQFF

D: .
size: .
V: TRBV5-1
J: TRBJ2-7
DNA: TGCGCCAGCAGCTTGGAGGGGCACTTCTACGAGCAGTACTTC
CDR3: CASSLEGHFYEQYF

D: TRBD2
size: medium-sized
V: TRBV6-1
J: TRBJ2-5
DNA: TGTGCCAGCAGAACTAGCGGGTACTACCAAGAGACCCAGTACTTC
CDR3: CASRTSGYYQETQYF

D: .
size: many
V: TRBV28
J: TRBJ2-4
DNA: TGTGCCAGCAGCCCGCAAGGGTCCAAAAACATTCAGTACTTC
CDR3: CASSPQGSKNIQYF

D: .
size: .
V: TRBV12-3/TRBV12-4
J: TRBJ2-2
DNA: TGTGCCAGCAGTTACATTGACAACACCGGGGAGCTGTTTTTT
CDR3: CASSYIDNTGELFF

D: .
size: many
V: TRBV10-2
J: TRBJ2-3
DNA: TGCGCCAGCAAGAGAGAGGGGCGATACACAGATACGCAGTATTTT
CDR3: CASKREGRYTDTQYF

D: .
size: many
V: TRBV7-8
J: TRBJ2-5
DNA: TGTGCCAGCAGCTTAGAGACCGGGAGACAAGAGACCCAGTACTTC
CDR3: CASSLETGRQETQYF

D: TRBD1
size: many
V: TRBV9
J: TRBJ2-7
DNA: TGTGCCAGCAGCGTAGGGGGACAGGTTTACGAGCAGTACTTC
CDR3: CASSVGGQVYEQYF

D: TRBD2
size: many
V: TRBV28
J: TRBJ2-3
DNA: TGTGCCAGCAGTTTTGTACGTCTAGCGGGAGACACAGATACGCAGTATTTT
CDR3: CASSFVRLAGDTDTQYF

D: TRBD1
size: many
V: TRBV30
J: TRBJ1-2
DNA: TGTGCCTGTCTCCGGACAGGGGCGAGGGGCTACACCTTC
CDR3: CACLRTGARGYTF

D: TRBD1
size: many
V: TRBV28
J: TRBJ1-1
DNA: TGTGCCAGCAGTTATAAAGCCGGGACAGTGAACACTGAAGCTTTCTTT
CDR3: CASSYKAGTVNTEAFF

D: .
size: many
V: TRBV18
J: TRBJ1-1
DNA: TGTGCCAGCTCACAAAACGCAGCGAACACTGAAGCTTTCTTT
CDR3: CASSQNAANTEAFF

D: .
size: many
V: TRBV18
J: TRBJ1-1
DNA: TGTGCCAGCTCACCGAGGGGATTGAACACTGAAGCTTTCTTT
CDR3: CASSPRGLNTEAFF

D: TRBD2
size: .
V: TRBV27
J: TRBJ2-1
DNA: TGTGCCAGCAGCCGGTCTAGCGGGGCCTACAATGAGCAGTTCTTC
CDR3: CASSRSSGAYNEQFF

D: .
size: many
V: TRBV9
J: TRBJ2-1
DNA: TGTGCCAGCAGCGCCGCCGGGAATGAGCAGTTCTTC
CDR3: CASSAAGNEQFF

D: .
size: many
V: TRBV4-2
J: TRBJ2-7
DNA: TGTGCCAGCAGCCAACTCCTCCGGGACCGATTTGTCTTC
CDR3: CASSQLLRDRFVF

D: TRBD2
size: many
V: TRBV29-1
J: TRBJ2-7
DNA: TGCAGCGTTGAATTCGGCGGGAGCTCCTACGAGCAGTACTTC
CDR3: CSVEFGGSSYEQYF

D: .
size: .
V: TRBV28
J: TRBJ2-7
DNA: TGTGCCAGCAGCCCAGGGTACGAGCAGTACTTC
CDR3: CASSPGYEQYF

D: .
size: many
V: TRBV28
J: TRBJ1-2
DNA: TGTGCCAGCAGCACCACTTTATTTGGCTACACCTTC
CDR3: CASSTTLFGYTF

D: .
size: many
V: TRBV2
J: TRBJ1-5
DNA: TGTGCCAGCCGCTATAGCAATCAGCCCCAGCATTTT
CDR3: CASRYSNQPQHF

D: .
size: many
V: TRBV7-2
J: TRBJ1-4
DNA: TGTGCCAGCAGCTTAGCTGGGGGCTGGGGAGTTGAAAAACTGTTTTTT
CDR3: CASSLAGGWGVEKLFF

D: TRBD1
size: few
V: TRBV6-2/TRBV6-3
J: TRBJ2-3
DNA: TGTGCCAGCAGCCGAGCTATCCGGGACAGGCTCAGCACAGATACGCAGTATTTT
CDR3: CASSRAIRDRLSTDTQYF

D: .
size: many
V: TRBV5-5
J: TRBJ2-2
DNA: TGTGCCAGCAGCTTCCGGACGGCGACGGGCACCGGGGAGCTGTTTTTT
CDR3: CASSFRTATGTGELFF

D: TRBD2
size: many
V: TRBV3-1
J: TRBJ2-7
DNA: TGTGCCAGCAGCCCGCGACTAGCGGGAGGCTACGAGCAGTACTTC
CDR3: CASSPRLAGGYEQYF

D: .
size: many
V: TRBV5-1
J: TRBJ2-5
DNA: TGCGCCAGCAGCCCTCAGGTGGGGTCGGAGACCCAGTACTTC
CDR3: CASSPQVGSETQYF

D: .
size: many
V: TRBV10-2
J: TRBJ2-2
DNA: TGCGCCAGCAGTGGCGGGGCAGGGTTCGGTGAAGGGGAGCTGTTTTTT
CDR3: CASSGGAGFGEGELFF

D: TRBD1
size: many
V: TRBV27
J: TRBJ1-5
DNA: TGTGCCAGCAGTTTCCAGGGGGCGCACCAGCCCCAGCATTTT
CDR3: CASSFQGAHQPQHF

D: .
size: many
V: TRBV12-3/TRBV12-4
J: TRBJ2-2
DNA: TGTGCCAGTCGGACACCTAACACCGGGGAGCTGTTTTTT
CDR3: CASRTPNTGELFF

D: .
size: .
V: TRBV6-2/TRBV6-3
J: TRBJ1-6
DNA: TGTGCCAGCAGTTATGTGCAGGCGACCACGAGCTCCTATAATTCACCCCTCTACTTT
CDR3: CASSYVQATTSSYNSPLYF

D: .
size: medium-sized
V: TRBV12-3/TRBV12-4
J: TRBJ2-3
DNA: TGTGCCAGCACTCCGGAGCTAAGTCCAGATACGCAGTATTTT
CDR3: CASTPELSPDTQYF

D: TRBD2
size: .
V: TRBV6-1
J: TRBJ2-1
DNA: TGTGCCAGCAGTGACTCATCGGGAGGGAATGAGCAGTTCTTC
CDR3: CASSDSSGGNEQFF

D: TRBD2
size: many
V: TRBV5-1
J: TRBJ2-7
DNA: TGCGCCAGCAGTCCTGGGCTAGCGGGAGACTACGAGCAGTACTTC
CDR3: CASSPGLAGDYEQYF

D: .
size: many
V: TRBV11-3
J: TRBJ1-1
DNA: TGTGCCAGCAGCTTAGACAGGTGGCAAACTGAAGCTTTCTTT
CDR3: CASSLDRWQTEAFF

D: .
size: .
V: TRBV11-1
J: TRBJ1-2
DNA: TGTGCCAGCAGCCTGGGACGGGGGGAAGACTTTTATGGCTACACCTTC
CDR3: CASSLGRGEDFYGYTF

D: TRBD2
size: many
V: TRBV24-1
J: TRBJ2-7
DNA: TGTGCCACCCGCGGAGCGGGACTTCGTTTTTACGAGCAGTACTTC
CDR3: CATRGAGLRFYEQYF

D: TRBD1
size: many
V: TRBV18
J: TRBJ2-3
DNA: TGTGCCAGCTCACCACTCTCGGGACAGGGGGCAACAGATACGCAGTATTTT
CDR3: CASSPLSGQGATDTQYF

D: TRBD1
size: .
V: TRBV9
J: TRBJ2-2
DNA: TGTGCCAGTATCCCTACACAGGGGGCGGGCGGGGAGCTGTTTTTT
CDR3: CASIPTQGAGGELFF

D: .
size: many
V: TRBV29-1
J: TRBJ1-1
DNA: TGCAGCGTTGAACTCGGGACCTTGAACACTGAAGCTTTCTTT
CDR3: CSVELGTLNTEAFF

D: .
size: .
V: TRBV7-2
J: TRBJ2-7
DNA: TGTGCCATCTCCCCCGGGTCGAGCTCCTACGAGCAGTACTTC
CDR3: CAISPGSSSYEQYF

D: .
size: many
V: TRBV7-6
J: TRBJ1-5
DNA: TGTGCCAGCAGCTCCCTCGGGGCTAATCAGCCCCAGCATTTT
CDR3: CASSSLGANQPQHF

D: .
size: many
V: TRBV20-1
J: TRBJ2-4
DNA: TGCAGTGCTAGTCGACAGGTAAACATTCAGTACTTC
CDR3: CSASRQVNIQYF

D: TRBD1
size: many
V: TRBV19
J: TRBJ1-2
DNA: TGTGCCAGTAGTATGGGACAGGAGGTTTCTGGCTACACCTTC
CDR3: CASSMGQEVSGYTF

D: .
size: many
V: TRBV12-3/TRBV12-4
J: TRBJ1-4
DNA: TGTGCCAGCAGGCGGGGCGCCGGGGAACTGTTTTTT
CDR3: CASRRGAGELFF

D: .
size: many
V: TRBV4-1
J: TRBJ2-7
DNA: TGCGCCAGCAGCCAAGGAACAGACTACGAGCAGTACTTC
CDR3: CASSQGTDYEQYF

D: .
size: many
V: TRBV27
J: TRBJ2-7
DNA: TGTGCCAGCTCCCCCCGAGGGCTAAGCTCCTACGAGCAGTACTTC
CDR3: CASSPRGLSSYEQYF

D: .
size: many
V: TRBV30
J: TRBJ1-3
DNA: TGTGCCTGGTCGACACAATCTGGAAACACCATATATTTT
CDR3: CAWSTQSGNTIYF

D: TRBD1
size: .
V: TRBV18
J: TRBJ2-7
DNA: TGTGCCAGCTCACGGTGGGACAGGGGAAGCGAGCAGTACTTC
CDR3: CASSRWDRGSEQYF

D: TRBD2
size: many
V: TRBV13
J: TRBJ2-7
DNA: TGTGCCAGCAGCCCGGGGACTAGCGGGAGTTACGAGCAGTACTTC
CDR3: CASSPGTSGSYEQYF